This T cell receptor beta chain was identified in a study of neoadjuvant anti-PD-1 for oral cavity cancer. Study-wide background: Around day 43, patients without progression received a fourth nivolumab dose before surgery.

Germline V gene data show CDR1 as LNHNV and CDR2 as YYDKDF (reference sequence). The CDR3 loop spans 14 amino acids. The V gene lost 5 bases and the J gene lost 8 bases, with 15 bases spanning the gap. Time point of the sample: after neoadjuvant nivolumab, at surgical resection. Blood cells were analyzed directly, without culture or expansion. TCRdb's table, derived via immunoSEQ multiplex PCR, lists solely in-frame clones and lacks some. The table shows approximately 12,000 clones, with 71% occurring only once. This rearrangement joins TRBV15 to TRBJ1-4; no definite D call. Sequencing was performed on PBMCs, taken after nivolumab (anti-PD-1) treatment. The TCR was taken from a person aged 40 to 85 with oral cavity squamous cell carcinoma. The DNA of the CDR3 is TGTGCCACCAGCTTCGGGTTGTCTTGGGAAAAACTGTTTTTT. It codes for CATSFGLSWEKLFF.